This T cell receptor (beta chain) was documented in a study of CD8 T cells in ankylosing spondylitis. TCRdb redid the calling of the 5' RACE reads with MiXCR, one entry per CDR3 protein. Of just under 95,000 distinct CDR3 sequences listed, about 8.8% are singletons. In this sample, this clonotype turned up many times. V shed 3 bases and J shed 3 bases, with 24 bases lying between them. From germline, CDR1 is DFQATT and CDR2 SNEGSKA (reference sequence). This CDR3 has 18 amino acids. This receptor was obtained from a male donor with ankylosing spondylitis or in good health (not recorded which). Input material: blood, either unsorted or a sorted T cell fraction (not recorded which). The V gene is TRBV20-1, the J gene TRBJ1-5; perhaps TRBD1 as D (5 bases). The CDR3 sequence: CSASIRKAGQGFNQPQHF. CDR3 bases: TGCAGTGCTAGTATACGAAAAGCGGGGCAGGGCTTCAATCAGCCCCAGCATTTT.